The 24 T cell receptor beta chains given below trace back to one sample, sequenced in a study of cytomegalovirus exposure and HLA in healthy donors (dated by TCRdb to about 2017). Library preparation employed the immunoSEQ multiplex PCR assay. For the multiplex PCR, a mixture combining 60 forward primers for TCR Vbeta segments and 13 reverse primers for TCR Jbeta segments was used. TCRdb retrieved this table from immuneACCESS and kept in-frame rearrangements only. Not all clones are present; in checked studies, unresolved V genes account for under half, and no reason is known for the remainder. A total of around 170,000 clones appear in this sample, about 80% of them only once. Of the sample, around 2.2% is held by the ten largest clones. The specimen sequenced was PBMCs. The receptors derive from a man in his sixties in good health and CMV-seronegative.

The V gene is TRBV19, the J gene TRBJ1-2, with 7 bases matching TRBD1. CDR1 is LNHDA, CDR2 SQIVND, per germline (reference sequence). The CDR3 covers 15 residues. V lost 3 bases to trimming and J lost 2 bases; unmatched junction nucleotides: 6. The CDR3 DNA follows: TGTGCCAGTAGTATGGCATCGGGACAGAACTATGGCTACACCTTC. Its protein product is CASSMASGQNYGYTF.

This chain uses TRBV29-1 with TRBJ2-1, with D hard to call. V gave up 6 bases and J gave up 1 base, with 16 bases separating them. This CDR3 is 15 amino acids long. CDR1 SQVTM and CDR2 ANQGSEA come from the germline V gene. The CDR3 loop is CSVADGRRSYNEQFF. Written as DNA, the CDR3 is TGCAGCGTCGCAGATGGGCGACGGTCCTACAATGAGCAGTTCTTC.

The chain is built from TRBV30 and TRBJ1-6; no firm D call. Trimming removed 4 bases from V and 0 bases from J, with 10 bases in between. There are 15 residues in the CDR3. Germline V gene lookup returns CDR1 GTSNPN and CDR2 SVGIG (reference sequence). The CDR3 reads CAWTDRGSYNSPLHF. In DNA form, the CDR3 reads TGTGCCTGGACAGACCGCGGCTCCTATAATTCACCCCTCCACTTT.

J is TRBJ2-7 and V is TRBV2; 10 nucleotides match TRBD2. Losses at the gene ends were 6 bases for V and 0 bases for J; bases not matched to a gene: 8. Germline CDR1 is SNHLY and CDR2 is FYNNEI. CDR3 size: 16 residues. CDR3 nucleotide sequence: TGTGCCAGCAGGGCTAGCGGGGGCCCAAGCTCCTACGAGCAGTACTTC. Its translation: CASRASGGPSSYEQYF.

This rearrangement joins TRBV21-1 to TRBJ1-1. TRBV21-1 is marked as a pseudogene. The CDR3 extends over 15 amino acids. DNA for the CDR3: TGTGCCAGCAGCAAAGTCGCGGAGATGAACACTGAAGCTTTCTTT. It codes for CASSKVAEMNTEAFF.

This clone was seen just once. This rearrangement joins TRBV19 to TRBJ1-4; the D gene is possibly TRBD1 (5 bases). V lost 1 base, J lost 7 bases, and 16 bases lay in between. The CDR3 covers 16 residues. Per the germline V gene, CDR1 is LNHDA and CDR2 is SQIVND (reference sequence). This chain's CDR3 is CASSIVIGQGGEKLFF. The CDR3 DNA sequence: TGTGCCAGTAGTATAGTGATTGGGCAGGGAGGTGAAAAACTGTTTTTT.

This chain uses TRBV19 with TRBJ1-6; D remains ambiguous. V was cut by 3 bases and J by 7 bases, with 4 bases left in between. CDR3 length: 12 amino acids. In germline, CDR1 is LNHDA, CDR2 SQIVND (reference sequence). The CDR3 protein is CASSIRNSPLHF. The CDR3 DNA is TGTGCCAGTAGTATCCGGAATTCACCCCTCCACTTT.

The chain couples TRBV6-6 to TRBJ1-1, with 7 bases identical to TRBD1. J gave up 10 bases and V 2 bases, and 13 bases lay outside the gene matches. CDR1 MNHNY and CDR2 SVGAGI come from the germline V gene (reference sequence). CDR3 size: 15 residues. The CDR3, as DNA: TGTGCCAGCAGTTACGCGCCGACAGGGCAGAGGGGAGCTTTCTTT. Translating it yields CASSYAPTGQRGAFF.

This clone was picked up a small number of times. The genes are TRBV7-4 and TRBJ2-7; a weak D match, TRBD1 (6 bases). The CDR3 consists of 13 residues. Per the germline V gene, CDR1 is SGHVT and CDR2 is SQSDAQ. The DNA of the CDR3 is TGTGCTCCGTGGATGGGACACCTCTACGAGCAGTACTTC. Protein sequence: CAPWMGHLYEQYF.

The CDR3 DNA is TGTGCCAGCAGCTTGGTGACAGTGAACACTGAAGCTTTCTTT. As protein: CASSLVTVNTEAFF. The chain combines TRBV2 with TRBJ1-1; D possibly corresponds to TRBD1 (5 bases). This CDR3 contains 14 residues. The V end lost 6 bases, the J end lost 0 bases, and 11 bases lay between the germline ends. Germline CDR1 is SNHLY and CDR2 is FYNNEI.

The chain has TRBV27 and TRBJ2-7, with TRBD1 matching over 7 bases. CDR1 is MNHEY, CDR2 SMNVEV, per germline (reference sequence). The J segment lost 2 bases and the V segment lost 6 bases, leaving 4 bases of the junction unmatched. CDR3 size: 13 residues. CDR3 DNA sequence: TGTGCCAGCAGCCTGGGACAGACCTACGAGCAGTACTTC. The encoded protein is CASSLGQTYEQYF.

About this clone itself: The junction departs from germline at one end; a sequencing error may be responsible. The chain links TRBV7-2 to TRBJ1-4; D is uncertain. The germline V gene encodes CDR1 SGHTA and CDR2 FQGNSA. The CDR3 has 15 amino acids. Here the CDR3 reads CASNLVASTNEKLFF. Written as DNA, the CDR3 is TGTGCCAGCAACTTAGTAGCCTCAACTAATGAAAAACTGTTTTTT.

The CDR3 DNA reads TGTGCCAGCAGCTTTTTCGGACAGGGGTCAGATACGCAGTATTTT. This codes for CASSFFGQGSDTQYF. The chain has TRBV7-2 and TRBJ2-3, with 9 nucleotides matching TRBD1. V shed 3 bases and J 4 bases; nucleotides not matched to a gene: 5. The CDR3 has 15 residues. Germline V lookup: CDR1 SGHTA, CDR2 FQGNSA.

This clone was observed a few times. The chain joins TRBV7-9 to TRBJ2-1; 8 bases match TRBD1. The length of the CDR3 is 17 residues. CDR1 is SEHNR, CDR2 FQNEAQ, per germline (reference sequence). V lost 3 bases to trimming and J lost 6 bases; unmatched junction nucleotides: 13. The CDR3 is CASSFWAGGVLINEQFF. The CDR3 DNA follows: TGTGCCAGCAGCTTTTGGGCAGGGGGCGTTTTGATCAATGAGCAGTTCTTC.

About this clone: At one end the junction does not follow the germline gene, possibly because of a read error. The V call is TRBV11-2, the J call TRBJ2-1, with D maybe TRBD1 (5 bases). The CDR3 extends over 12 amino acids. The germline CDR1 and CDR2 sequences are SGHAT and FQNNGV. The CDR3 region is CASSSVDNQQFF. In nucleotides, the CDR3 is TGTGCCAGCAGCTCTGTGGACAATCAGCAGTTCTTC.

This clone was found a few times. In nucleotides, the CDR3 is TGTGCCATCAATCGGGACATTAGTCCTGGGGCCAACGTCCTGACTTTC. Translated, it gives CAINRDISPGANVLTF. The chain joins TRBV10-3 to TRBJ2-6; tentatively, D is TRBD1 (6 bases). V lost 7 bases and J lost 2, with 15 bases in between. The CDR3 is made up of 16 amino acids. Germline CDR1 and CDR2: ENHRY and SYGVKD.

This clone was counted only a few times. Here the CDR3 reads CATSRGSWDSSSYEQYF. In nucleotides, the CDR3 is TGTGCCACCAGCAGGGGATCGTGGGACAGTTCCTCCTACGAGCAGTACTTC. The J gene is TRBJ2-7, the V gene TRBV15, with 7 bases lining up with TRBD1. The germline gives CDR1 LNHNV, CDR2 YYDKDF (reference sequence). CDR3 length equals 17 residues. J lost 0 bases, V lost 3 bases, and 11 bases had no gene match.

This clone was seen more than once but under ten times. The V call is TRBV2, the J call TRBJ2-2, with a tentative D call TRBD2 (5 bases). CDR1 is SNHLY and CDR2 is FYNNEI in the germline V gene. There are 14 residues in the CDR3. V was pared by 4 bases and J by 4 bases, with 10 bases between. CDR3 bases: TGTGCCAGCAGTGTAGTCGGGGTCACCGGGGAGCTGTTTTTT. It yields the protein CASSVVGVTGELFF.

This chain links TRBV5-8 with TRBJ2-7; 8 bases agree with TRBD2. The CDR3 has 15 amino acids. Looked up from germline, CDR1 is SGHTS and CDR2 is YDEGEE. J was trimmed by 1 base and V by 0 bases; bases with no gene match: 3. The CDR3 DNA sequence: TGTGCCAGCAGCTTGGAGGGACTAGTGTCCTACGAGCAGTACTTC. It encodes CASSLEGLVSYEQYF.

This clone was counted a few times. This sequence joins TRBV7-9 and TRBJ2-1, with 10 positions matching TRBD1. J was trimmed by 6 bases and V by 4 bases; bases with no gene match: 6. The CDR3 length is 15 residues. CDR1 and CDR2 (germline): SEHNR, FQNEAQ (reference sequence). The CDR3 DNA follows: TGTGCCAGCAGCTCGGGACAGGGGTTGGGCAATGAGCAGTTCTTC. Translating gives CASSSGQGLGNEQFF.

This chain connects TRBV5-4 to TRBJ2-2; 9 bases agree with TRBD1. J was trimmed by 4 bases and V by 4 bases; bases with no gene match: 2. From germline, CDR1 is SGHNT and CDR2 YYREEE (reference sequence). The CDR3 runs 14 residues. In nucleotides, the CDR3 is TGTGCCAGCAGCCCGGACAGGGGCACCGGGGAGCTGTTTTTT. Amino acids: CASSPDRGTGELFF.

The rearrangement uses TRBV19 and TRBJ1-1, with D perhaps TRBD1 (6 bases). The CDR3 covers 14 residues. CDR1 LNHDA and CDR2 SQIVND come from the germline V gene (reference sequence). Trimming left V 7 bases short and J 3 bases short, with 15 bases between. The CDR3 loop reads CASIPTGVDTEAFF. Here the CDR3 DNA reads TGTGCCAGTATTCCGACAGGTGTGGACACTGAAGCTTTCTTT.

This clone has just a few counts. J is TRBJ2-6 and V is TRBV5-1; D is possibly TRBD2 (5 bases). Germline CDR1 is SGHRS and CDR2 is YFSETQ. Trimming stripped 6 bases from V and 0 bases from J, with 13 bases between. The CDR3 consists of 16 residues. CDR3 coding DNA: TGCGCCAGCAAACGGGCGGGTTTCTCTGGGGCCAACGTCCTGACTTTC. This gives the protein CASKRAGFSGANVLTF.

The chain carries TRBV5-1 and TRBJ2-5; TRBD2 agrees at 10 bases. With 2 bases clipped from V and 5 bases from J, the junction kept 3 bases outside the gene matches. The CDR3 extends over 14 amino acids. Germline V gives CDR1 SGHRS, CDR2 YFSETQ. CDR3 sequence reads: CASSFSGGMETQYF. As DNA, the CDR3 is TGCGCCAGCAGCTTTAGCGGGGGGATGGAGACCCAGTACTTC.